These 2 T cell receptor beta chains originate from one sample sequenced in a study of T cell repertoires in cytomegalovirus infection (dated by TCRdb to about 2019). The run used an Illumina HiSeq 1500. TCRdb cleaned the public reads at Q25 with fastp, built clones with MiXCR and kept in-frame beta chains. Rows are combined by CDR3 protein, so each entry shows the most common genes and DNA. For this sample the table gives under 850,000 distinct CDR3 sequences, of which 35% were detected only once. The ten largest clones represent around 2.8% of the sample. Sequencing used PBMCs. The receptors shown here come from a human donor in good health (CMV status not recorded). Some clones in this sample may be carry-over from other donors' samples.

This chain links TRBV6-5 with TRBJ2-7; the match to TRBD2 covers 10 bases. The CDR3 contains 17 residues. CDR1 MNHEY and CDR2 SVGAGI come from the germline V gene. V lost 4 bases and J lost 5; bases outside the gene matches: 14. This chain's CDR3 is CASSSPTMSGRAHEQYF. The DNA for the CDR3 is TGTGCCAGCAGTTCCCCCACTATGAGCGGGAGGGCCCACGAGCAGTACTTC.

This clonotype came up a few times. The rearrangement uses TRBV28 and TRBJ2-6; D remains unclear. V dropped 2 bases and J dropped 2 bases, with 7 bases sitting between them. This CDR3 region has 15 residues. Looked up from germline, CDR1 is MDHEN and CDR2 is SYDVKM. For the CDR3, the DNA is TGTGCCAGCAGTTTAATGTGGGCTGGGGCCAACGTCCTGACTTTC. Translation gives CASSLMWAGANVLTF.